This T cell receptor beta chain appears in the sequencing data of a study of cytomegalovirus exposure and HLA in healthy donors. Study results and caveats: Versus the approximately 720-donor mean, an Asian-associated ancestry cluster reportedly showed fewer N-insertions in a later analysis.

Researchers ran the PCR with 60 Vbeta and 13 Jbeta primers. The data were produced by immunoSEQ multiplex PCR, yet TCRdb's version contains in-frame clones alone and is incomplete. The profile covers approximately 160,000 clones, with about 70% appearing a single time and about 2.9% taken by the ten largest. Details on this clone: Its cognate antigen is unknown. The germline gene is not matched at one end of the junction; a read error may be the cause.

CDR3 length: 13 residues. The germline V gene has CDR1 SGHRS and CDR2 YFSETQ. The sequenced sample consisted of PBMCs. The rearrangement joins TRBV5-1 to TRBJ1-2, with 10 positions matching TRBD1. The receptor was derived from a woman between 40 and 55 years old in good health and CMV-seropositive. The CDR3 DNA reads TGCGCCAGCCTCGGGACAGGGGCCTATGGCTACCCCTTC. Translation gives CASLGTGAYGYPF.